The 2 T cell receptor beta chains below all came from one sample that was sequenced in a study of blood T cell repertoires in COVID-19. Profiling relied on immunoSEQ multiplex PCR, and the TCRdb table lists in-frame clones only, not all of them. The sample carries 200,000 or so clones, more than 80% recorded once. The sequencing sample was made of peripheral blood. The receptors derive from a woman at least 80 years old with COVID-19, enrolled during active disease.

The rearrangement links TRBV6-6 to TRBJ1-4; D uncertain. Trimming took 6 bases from V and 3 from J, leaving 8 bases between them. Germline CDR1 is MNHNY and CDR2 is SVGAGI (reference sequence). There are 13 residues in the CDR3. The CDR3 DNA sequence: TGTGCCAGCAGCAGCCGGGCTAATGAAAAACTGTTTTTT. Its protein is CASSSRANEKLFF.

CDR3 residues: CSVDTRTFNEQFF. The CDR3 region has the DNA TGCAGCGTTGATACCCGGACTTTTAATGAGCAGTTCTTC. V gene TRBV29-1 combines with J gene TRBJ2-1; maybe TRBD2 (5 bases). V dropped 3 bases and J dropped 7 bases, with 13 bases sitting between them. CDR1 is SQVTM, CDR2 ANQGSEA, per germline. CDR3 length: 13 residues.